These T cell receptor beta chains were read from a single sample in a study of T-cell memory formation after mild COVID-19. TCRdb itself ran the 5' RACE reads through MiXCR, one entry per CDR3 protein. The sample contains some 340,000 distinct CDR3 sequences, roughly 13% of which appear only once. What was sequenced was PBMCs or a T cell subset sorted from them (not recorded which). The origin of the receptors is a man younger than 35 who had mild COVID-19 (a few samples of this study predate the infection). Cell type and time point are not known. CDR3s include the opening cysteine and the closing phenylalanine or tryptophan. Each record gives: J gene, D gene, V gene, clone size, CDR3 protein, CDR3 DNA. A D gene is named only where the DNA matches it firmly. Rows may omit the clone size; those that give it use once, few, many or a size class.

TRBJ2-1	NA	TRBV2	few	CASEYYNEQFF	TGTGCCAGCGAGTACTACAATGAGCAGTTCTTC
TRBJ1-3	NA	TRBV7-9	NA	CASSPGTDGNTIYF	TGTGCCAGCAGCCCGGGGACGGATGGAAACACCATATATTTT
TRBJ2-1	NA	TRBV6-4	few	CASSYGGEQFF	TGTGCCAGCAGTTACGGGGGTGAGCAGTTCTTC
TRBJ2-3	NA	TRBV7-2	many	CASSLDRLGDTQYF	TGTGCCAGCAGCTTAGACAGGCTAGGGGATACGCAGTATTTT
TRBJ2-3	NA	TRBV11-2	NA	CASSRDFDTDTKYF	TGTGCCAGCAGTCGGGACTTCGACACAGATACGAAGTATTTT
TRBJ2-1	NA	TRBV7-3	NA	CASRLDRTAYNEQFF	TGTGCCAGCAGATTGGACAGAACTGCCTACAATGAGCAGTTCTTC
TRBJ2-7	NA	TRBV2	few	CASSERQYEQYF	TGTGCCAGCAGTGAACGACAGTACGAGCAGTACTTC
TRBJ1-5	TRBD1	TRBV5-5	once	CASSKGQGPREPQHF	TGTGCCAGCAGCAAAGGACAGGGCCCGAGGGAGCCCCAGCATTTT
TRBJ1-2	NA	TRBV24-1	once	CATSAGQSYGYTF	TGTGCCACCAGTGCTGGTCAGAGCTATGGCTACACCTTC
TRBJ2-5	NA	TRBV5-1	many	CASSQRPPAVQETQYF	TGCGCCAGCAGCCAACGACCCCCAGCTGTACAAGAGACCCAGTACTTC
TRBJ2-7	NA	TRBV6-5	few	CASSLRIRYEQYF	TGTGCCAGCAGTCTGAGGATCCGGTACGAGCAGTACTTC
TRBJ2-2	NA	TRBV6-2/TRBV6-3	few	CASSWTAGGNTGELFF	TGTGCCAGCAGTTGGACGGCCGGGGGTAACACCGGGGAGCTGTTTTTT
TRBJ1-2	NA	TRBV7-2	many	CASSPDRNYGYTF	TGTGCCAGCAGCCCCGACAGAAACTATGGCTACACCTTC
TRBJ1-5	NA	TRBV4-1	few	CASSQEGPLQPQHF	TGCGCCAGCAGCCAAGAAGGACCGCTCCAGCCCCAGCATTTT
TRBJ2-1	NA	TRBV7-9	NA	CASSPLTLTGAVLYNEQFF	TGTGCCAGCAGCCCACTAACTCTGACAGGCGCGGTCCTGTACAATGAGCAGTTCTTC
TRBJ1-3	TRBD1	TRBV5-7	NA	CASSPTGGRGNTIYF	TGTGCCAGCAGCCCGACAGGGGGCCGTGGAAACACCATATATTTT
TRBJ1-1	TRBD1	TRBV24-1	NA	CATSDPGQGNTEAFF	TGTGCCACCAGCGACCCGGGACAGGGGAACACTGAAGCTTTCTTT
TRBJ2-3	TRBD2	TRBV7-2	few	CASSRASGGALDTQYF	TGTGCCAGCAGCCGGGCGAGCGGGGGGGCCCTGGATACGCAGTATTTT
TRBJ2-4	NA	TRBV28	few	CASSSAYDLAKNIQYF	TGTGCCAGCAGTTCAGCCTACGATCTAGCCAAAAACATTCAGTACTTC
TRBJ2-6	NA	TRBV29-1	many	CSVAVSGANVLTF	TGCAGCGTTGCGGTTTCTGGGGCCAACGTCCTGACTTTC
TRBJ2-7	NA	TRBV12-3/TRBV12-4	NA	CASGIIYEQYF	TGTGCCAGCGGGATAATCTACGAGCAGTACTTC
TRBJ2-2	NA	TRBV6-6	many	CASSPWPTGELFF	TGTGCCAGCAGCCCGTGGCCCACCGGGGAGCTGTTTTTT
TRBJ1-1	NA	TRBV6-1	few	CASSDQGGKTEAFF	TGTGCCAGCAGTGATCAGGGAGGAAAGACTGAAGCTTTCTTT
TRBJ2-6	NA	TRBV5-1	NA	CASSLMGHNSGANVLTF	TGCGCCAGCAGCTTAATGGGACATAACTCTGGGGCCAACGTCCTGACTTTC
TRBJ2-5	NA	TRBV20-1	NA	CSVRARTAEETQYF	TGCAGTGTCAGAGCTAGAACCGCTGAAGAGACCCAGTACTTC
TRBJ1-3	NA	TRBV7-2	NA	CASSLNAGDTIYF	TGTGCCAGCAGCTTAAATGCGGGGGACACCATATATTTT
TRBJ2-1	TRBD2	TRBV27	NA	CASSLLTSGGAGYNEQFF	TGTGCCAGCAGTTTACTGACTAGCGGGGGGGCGGGTTACAATGAGCAGTTCTTC
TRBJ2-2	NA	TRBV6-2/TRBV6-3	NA	CASSYGAVVLAGELFF	TGTGCCAGCAGTTACGGGGCGGTTGTTCTGGCCGGGGAGCTGTTTTTT
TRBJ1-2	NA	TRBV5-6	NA	CASTLTGPAYGYTF	TGTGCCAGCACCTTAACTGGGCCAGCCTATGGCTACACCTTC
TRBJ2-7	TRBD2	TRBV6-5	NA	CASRLAGGHYEQYF	TGTGCCAGCAGGCTAGCGGGGGGTCACTACGAGCAGTACTTC
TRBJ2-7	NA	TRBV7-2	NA	CASSAANLHEQYF	TGTGCCAGCAGCGCGGCCAACCTCCACGAGCAGTACTTC
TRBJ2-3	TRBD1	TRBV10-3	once	CAISEPDRDSTYTQYF	TGTGCCATCAGTGAGCCAGACCGGGACAGCACATATACGCAGTATTTT
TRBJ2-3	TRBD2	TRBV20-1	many	CSAPLAGGADTQYF	TGCAGTGCTCCACTAGCGGGGGGGGCAGATACGCAGTATTTT
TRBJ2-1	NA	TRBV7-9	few	CASSLLLSSEQFF	TGTGCCAGCAGCTTATTGCTATCTAGTGAGCAGTTCTTC
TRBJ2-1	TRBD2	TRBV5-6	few	CASSRSGGVLREQFF	TGTGCCAGCAGCCGAAGCGGGGGTGTTCTCAGGGAGCAGTTCTTC
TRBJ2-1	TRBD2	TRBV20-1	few	CSARGGLAGVSYNEQFF	TGCAGTGCTAGAGGGGGACTAGCGGGGGTCTCCTACAATGAGCAGTTCTTC
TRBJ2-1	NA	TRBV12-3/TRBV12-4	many	CASSYGGTHYNEQFF	TGTGCCAGCAGTTATGGGGGTACCCACTACAATGAGCAGTTCTTC
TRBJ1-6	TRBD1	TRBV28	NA	CASRDRAQSPLHF	TGTGCCAGCCGGGACAGGGCCCAATCACCCCTCCACTTT
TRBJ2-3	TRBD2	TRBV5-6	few	CASSPGLGAGDTQYF	TGTGCCAGCAGCCCCGGACTAGGGGCCGGAGATACGCAGTATTTT
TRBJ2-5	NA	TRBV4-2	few	CASSQSGGAETQYF	TGTGCCAGCAGCCAATCAGGGGGGGCAGAGACCCAGTACTTC
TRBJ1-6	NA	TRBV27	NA	CASGPAASRSPLHF	TGTGCCAGCGGACCGGCCGCCTCTCGATCACCCCTCCACTTT
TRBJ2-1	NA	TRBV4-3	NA	CASSRLDGGEQFF	TGCGCCAGCAGCCGCCTGGATGGGGGTGAGCAGTTCTTC
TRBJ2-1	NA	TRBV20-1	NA	CSANGASLEQFF	TGCAGTGCCAACGGGGCTAGTCTTGAGCAGTTCTTC
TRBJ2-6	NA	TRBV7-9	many	CASTGPGHTYSGANVLTF	TGTGCCAGCACCGGCCCGGGACACACCTACTCTGGGGCCAACGTCCTGACTTTC
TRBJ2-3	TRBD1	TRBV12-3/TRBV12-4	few	CASSFQGQGGDTQYF	TGTGCCAGCAGTTTTCAGGGACAGGGTGGAGATACGCAGTATTTT
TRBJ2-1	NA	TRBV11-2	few	CATSFGQSSYNEQFF	TGTGCCACGTCCTTTGGCCAGAGCTCCTACAATGAGCAGTTCTTC
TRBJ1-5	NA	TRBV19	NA	CASSIGPVGPQPQHF	TGTGCCAGTAGTATAGGCCCAGTTGGTCCACAGCCCCAGCATTTT
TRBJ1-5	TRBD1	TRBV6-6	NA	CASSVTGGDRQQPQHF	TGTGCCAGCAGTGTGACGGGCGGGGACAGGCAACAGCCCCAGCATTTT
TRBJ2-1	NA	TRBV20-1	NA	CSASWGSSYNEQFF	TGCAGTGCTAGTTGGGGAAGCTCCTACAATGAGCAGTTCTTC